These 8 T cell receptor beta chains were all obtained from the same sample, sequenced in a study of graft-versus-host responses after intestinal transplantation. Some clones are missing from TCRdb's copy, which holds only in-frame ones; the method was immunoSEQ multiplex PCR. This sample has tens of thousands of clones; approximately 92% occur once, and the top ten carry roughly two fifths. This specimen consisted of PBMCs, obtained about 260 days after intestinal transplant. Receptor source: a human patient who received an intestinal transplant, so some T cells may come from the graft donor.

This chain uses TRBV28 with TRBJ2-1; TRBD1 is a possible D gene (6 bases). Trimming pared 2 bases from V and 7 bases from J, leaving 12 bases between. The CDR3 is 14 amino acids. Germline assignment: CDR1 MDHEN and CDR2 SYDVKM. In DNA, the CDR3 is TGTGCCAGCAGTTTAGACGGGACACGTAATGAGCAGTTCTTC. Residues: CASSLDGTRNEQFF.

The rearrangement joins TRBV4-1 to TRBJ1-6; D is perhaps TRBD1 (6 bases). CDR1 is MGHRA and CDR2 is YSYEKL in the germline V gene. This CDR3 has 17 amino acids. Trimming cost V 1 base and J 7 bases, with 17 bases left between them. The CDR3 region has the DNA TGCGCCAGCAGCCAAGTTGGGGTACAGGGTGTGAATTCACCCCTCCACTTT. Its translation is CASSQVGVQGVNSPLHF.

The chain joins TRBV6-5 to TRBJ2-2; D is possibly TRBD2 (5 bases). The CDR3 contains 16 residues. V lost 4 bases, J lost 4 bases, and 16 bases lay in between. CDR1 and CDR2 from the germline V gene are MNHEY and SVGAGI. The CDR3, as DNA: TGTGCCAGCAGTTCCACGAGTCCTCGGGGCACCGGGGAGCTGTTTTTT. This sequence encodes CASSSTSPRGTGELFF.

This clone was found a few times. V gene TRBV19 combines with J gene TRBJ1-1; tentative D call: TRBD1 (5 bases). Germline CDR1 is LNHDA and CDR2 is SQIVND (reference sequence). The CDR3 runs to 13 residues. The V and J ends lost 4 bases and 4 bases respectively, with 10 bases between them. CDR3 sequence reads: CASSTTGLTEAFF. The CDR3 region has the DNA TGTGCCAGTAGTACAACAGGACTCACTGAAGCTTTCTTT.

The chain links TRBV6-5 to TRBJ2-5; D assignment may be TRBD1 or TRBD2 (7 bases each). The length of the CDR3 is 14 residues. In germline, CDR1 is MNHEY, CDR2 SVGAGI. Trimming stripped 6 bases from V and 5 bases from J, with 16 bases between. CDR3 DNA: TGTGCCAGCAGACGCCAGGGGGGGATGGAGACCCAGTACTTC. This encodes CASRRQGGMETQYF.

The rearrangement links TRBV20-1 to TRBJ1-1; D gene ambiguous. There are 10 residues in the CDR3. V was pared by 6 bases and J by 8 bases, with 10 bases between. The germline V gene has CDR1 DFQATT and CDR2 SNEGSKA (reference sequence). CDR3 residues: CSAPGSEAFF. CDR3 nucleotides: TGCAGTGCCCCCGGCAGCGAAGCTTTCTTT.

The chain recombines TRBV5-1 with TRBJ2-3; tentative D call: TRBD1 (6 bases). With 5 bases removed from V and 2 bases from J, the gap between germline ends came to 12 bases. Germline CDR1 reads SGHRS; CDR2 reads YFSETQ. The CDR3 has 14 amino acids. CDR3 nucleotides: TGCGCCAGCAGACGTAGGACAGCCACAGATACGCAGTATTTT. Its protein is CASRRRTATDTQYF. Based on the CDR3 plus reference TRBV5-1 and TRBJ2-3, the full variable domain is KAGVTQTPRYLIKTRGQQVTLSCSPISGHRSVSWYQQTPGQGLQFLFEYFSETQRNKGNFPGRFSGRQFSNSRSEMNVSTLELGDSALYLCASRRRTATDTQYFGPGTRLTVL.

CDR3 sequence (DNA): TGTGCCAGCAGTCCTCCGGACAGGACCGGGGAGCTGTTTTTT. This codes for CASSPPDRTGELFF. J is TRBJ2-2 and V is TRBV28; 7 bases match TRBD1. The CDR3 runs 14 residues. J lost 5 bases, V lost 5 bases, and 5 bases had no gene match. The germline V gene encodes CDR1 MDHEN and CDR2 SYDVKM.